The sequence of this TCR beta chain was determined in a study of cytomegalovirus exposure and HLA in healthy donors. 60 Vbeta and 13 Jbeta primers were used in PCR. Produced via immunoSEQ multiplex PCR; TCRdb's table is partial and in-frame only. The sample carries approximately 100,000 clones, 85% recorded once. The CDR3 consists of 15 residues. The ends lost 4 bases at V and 0 bases at J; junction bases unmatched: 5. Germline CDR1 and CDR2: SGHRS and YFSETQ. This receptor was taken from a man aged 35 to 55 in good health and CMV-seropositive. The sequenced sample was PBMCs. The chain employs TRBV5-1 and TRBJ2-3; 7 bases align to TRBD2. CDR3 loop: CASSDSGPSTDTQYF. The CDR3 DNA follows: TGCGCCAGCAGCGATAGCGGGCCTAGCACAGATACGCAGTATTTT.